This TCR beta chain stems from a study of T cell responses to AZD1222 COVID-19 vaccine. About the study: Pooling was applied to second doses at about 4 or about 12 weeks. Findings of the study overall: There were vaccine-associated CD4 TCRs across spike, dominant at 160-218 and 743-854. Just six or seven AZD1222 recipients tested seropositive at baseline.

This clone was observed a single time. The antigen is undetermined. The method was immunoSEQ multiplex PCR; TCRdb's version includes in-frame clones alone and lacks a portion of them. Here the sample spans some 120,000 clones, nearly 95% being singletons. V lost 5 bases, J lost 7 bases, and 20 bases lay in between. There are 15 residues in the CDR3. Germline V gene lookup returns CDR1 LGHNA and CDR2 YNFKEQ. V is TRBV4-2 and J is TRBJ1-1; TRBD1 might be the D (6 bases). This material consisted of peripheral blood, taken on day 0 of AZD1222 vaccination. This clonotype was obtained from an adult in good health. The CDR3 sequence is CASSSLGAGRVEAFF. The CDR3 coding sequence is TGTGCCAGCAGCTCCCTGGGGGCAGGACGGGTTGAAGCTTTCTTT.